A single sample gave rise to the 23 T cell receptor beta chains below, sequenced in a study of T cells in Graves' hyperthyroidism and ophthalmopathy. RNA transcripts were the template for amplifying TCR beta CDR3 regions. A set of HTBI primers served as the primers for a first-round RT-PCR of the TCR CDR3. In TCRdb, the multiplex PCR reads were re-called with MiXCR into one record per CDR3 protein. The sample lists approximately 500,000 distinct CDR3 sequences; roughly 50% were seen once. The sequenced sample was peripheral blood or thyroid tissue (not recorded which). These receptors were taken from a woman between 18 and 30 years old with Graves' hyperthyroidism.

This CDR3 reads CASSSYSGIQETQYF. CDR3 nucleotide sequence: TGTGCCAGCAGCTCGTATAGCGGGATCCAAGAGACCCAGTACTTC. The J gene is TRBJ2-5, the V gene TRBV11-2; 8 nucleotides align to TRBD2. CDR3 size: 15 residues. V lost 4 bases, J lost 1 base, and 5 bases stayed unmatched. The germline CDR1 and CDR2 sequences are SGHAT and FQNNGV. The whole variable domain, remainder taken from reference TRBV11-2 and TRBJ2-5, is EAGVAQSPRYKIIEKRQSVAFWCNPISGHATLYWYQQILGQGPKLLIQFQNNGVVDDSQLPKDRFSAERLKGVDSTLKIQPAKLEDSAVYLCASSSYSGIQETQYFGPGTRLLVL.

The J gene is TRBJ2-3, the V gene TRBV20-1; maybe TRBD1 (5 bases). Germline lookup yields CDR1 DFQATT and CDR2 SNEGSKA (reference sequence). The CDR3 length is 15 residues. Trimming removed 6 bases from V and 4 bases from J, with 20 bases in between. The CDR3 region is CSASSGRVPPDTQYF. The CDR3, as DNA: TGCAGTGCCAGCTCAGGCAGGGTCCCCCCAGATACGCAGTATTTT.

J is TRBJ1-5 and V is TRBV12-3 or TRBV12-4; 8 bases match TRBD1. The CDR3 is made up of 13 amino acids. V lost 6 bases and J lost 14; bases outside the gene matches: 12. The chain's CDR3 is CASSASGGRDEHF. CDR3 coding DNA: TGTGCCAGCAGCGCATCAGGGGGCAGGGACGAGCATTTT.

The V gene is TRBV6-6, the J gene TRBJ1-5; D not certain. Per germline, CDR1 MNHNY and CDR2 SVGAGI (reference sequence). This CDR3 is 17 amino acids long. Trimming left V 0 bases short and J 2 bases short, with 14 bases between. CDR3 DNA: TGTGCCAGCAGTTACTCGAAGGCGGGAATTGGCAATCAGCCCCAGCATTTT. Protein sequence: CASSYSKAGIGNQPQHF.

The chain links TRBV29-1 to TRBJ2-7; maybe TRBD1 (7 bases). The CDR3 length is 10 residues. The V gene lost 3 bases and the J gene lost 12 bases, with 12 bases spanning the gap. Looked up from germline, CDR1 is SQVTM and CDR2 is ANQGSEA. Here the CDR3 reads CSVDAGGLYF. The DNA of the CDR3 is TGCAGCGTTGACGCAGGGGGGCTGTACTTC.

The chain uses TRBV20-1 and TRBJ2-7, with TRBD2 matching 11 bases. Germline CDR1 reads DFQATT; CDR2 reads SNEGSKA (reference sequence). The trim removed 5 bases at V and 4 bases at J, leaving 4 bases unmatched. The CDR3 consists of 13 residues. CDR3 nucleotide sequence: TGCAGTGCTCTGGGACTAGCGGTTTACGAGCAGTACTTC. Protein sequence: CSALGLAVYEQYF.

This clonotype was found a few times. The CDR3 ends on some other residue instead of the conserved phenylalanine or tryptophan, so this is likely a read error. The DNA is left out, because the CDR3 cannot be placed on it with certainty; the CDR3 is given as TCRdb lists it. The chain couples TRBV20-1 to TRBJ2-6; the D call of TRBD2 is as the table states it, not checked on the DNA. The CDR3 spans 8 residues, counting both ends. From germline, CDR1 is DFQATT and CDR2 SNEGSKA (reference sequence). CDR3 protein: CSARPITS.

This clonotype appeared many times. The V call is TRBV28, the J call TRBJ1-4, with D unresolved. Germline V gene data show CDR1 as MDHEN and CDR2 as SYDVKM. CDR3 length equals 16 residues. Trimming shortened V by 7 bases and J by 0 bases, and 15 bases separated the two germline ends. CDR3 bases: TGTGCCAGCAAGGCGGCGGGAGGTCCAACTAATGAAAAACTGTTTTTT. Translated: CASKAAGGPTNEKLFF.

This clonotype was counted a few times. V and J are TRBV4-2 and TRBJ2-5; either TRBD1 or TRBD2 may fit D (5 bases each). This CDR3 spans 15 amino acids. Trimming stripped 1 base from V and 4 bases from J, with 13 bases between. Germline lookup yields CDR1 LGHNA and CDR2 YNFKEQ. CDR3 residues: CASSQVGLRGETQYF. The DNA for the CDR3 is TGTGCCAGCAGCCAAGTTGGGTTGAGGGGAGAGACCCAGTACTTC.

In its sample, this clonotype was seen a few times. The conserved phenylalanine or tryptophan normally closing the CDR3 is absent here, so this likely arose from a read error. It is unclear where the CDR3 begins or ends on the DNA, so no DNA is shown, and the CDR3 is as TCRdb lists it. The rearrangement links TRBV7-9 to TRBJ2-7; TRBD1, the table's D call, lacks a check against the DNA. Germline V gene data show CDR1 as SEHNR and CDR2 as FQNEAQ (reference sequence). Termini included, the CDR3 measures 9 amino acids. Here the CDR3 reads CASSLQGQT.

This CDR3 is CARRPGTGELFF. CDR3 bases: TGTGCCAGGCGCCCTGGGACCGGGGAGCTGTTTTTT. The chain combines TRBV25-1 with TRBJ2-2, with D uncertain. This CDR3 spans 12 amino acids. Germline CDR1 reads MGHDK; CDR2 reads SYGVNS. Trimming removed 9 bases at V and 5 bases at J, with 10 bases between.

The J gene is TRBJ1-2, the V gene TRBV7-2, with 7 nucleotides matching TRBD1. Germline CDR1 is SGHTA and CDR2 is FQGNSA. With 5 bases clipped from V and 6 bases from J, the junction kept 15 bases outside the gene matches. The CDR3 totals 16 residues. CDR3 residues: CASSQGGTGVPNGYTF. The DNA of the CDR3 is TGTGCCAGCAGCCAGGGGGGTACAGGTGTCCCGAATGGCTACACCTTC.

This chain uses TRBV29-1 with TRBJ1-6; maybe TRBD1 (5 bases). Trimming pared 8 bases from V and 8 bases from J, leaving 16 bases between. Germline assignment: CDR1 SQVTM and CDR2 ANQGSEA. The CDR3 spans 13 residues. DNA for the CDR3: TGCAGCTTAGATCGGGGAGGGGATTCACCCCTCCACTTT. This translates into CSLDRGGDSPLHF.

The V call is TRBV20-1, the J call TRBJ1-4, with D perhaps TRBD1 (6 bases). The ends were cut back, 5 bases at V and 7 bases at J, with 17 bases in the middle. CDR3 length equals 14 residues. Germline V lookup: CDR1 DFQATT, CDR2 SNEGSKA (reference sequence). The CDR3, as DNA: TGCAGTGCTGAAACAGGGTGGCCGCGTGAAAAACTGTTTTTT. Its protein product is CSAETGWPREKLFF.

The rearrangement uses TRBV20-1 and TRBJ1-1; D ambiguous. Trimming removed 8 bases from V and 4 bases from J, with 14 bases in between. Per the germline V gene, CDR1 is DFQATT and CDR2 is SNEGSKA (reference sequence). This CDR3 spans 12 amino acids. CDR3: CSTAGRSTEAFF. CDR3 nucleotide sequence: TGCAGTACGGCCGGTAGGAGCACTGAAGCTTTCTTT.

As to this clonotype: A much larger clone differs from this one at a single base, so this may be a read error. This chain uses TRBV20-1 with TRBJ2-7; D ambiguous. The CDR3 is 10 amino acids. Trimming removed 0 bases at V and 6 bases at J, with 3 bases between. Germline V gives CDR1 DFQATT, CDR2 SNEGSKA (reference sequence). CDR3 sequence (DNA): TGCAGTGCTAGAGATATCGAGCAGTACTTC. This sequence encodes CSARDIEQYF.

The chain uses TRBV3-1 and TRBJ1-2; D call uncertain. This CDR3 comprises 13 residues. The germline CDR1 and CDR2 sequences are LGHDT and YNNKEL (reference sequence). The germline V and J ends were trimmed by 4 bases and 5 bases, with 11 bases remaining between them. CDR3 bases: TGTGCCAGCAGCCGTGAGGCCTTGTATGGCTACACCTTC. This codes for CASSREALYGYTF.

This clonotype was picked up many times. The CDR3, as DNA: TGTGCCAGCAGCTTACTCCGCTTTACGGTCGAGCAGTACTTC. Protein sequence: CASSLLRFTVEQYF. This rearrangement joins TRBV7-2 to TRBJ2-7; no definite D call. The CDR3 is 14 amino acids. Germline V gene lookup returns CDR1 SGHTA and CDR2 FQGNSA. V was pared by 2 bases and J by 6 bases, with 14 bases between.

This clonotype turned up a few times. Written as DNA, the CDR3 is TGTGCCAGCAGTGACTTGGTGGGGGCCTCCTACGAGCAGTACTTC. Protein sequence: CASSDLVGASYEQYF. The rearrangement uses TRBV6-2 or TRBV6-3 and TRBJ2-7; D might be TRBD1 (6 bases). Germline V gene lookup returns CDR1 MNHEY and CDR2 SVGEGT. The CDR3 has 15 residues. With 5 bases removed from V and 0 bases from J, the gap between germline ends came to 14 bases.

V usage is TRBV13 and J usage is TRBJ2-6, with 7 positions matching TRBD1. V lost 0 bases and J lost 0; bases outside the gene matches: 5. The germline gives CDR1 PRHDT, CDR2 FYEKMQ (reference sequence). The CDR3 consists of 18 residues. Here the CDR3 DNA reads TGTGCCAGCAGCTTAGGACCCAGGGGGTCCTCTGGGGCCAACGTCCTGACTTTC. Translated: CASSLGPRGSSGANVLTF.

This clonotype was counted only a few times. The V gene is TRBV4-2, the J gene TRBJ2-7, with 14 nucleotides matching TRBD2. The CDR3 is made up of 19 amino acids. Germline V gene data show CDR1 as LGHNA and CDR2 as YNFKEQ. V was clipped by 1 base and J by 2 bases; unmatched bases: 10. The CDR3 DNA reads TGTGCCAGCAGCCAAGCTAAGGGACTAGCGGGAGTTTTCCCCTACGAGCAGTACTTC. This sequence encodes CASSQAKGLAGVFPYEQYF.

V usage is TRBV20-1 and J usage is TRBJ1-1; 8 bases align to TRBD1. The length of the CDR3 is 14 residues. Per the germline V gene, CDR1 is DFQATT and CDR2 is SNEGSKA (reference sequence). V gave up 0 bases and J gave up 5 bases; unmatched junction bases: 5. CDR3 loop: CSARDSGQVTEAFF. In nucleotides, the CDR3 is TGCAGTGCTAGAGATTCGGGACAGGTTACTGAAGCTTTCTTT.

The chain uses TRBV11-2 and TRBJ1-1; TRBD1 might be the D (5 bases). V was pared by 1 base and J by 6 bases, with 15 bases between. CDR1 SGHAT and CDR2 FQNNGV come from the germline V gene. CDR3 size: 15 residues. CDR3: CASSLVGDAGSEAFF. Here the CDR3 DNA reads TGTGCCAGCAGCTTAGTAGGGGACGCGGGGTCTGAAGCTTTCTTT.